Shown below are 31 T cell receptor beta chains from a single sample sequenced in a study of a mutant IDH1 vaccine in newly diagnosed glioma. Libraries were prepared by immunoSEQ multiplex PCR; TCRdb keeps only in-frame clonotypes and omits some of them. The sample includes fewer than 55,000 clones, approximately 81% of them seen just once. Time point in this sample: week 35, safety follow-up. One vaccine dose held 300 ug of mutant IDH1 20-mer peptide and came with topical imiquimod. Antigens for these TCRs are unknown. The starting material was PBMCs, obtained from a glioma patient whose treatment included an IDH1 peptide vaccine. These receptors all come from a woman in her 40s with glioma. Some clones in this sample may be carry-over from other donors' samples.

This clone was seen just once. The chain combines TRBV7-2 with TRBJ2-7, with TRBD2 matching 8 bases. The V and J ends lost 5 bases and 5 bases, in that order; junction bases with no gene match: 8. The germline V gene encodes CDR1 SGHTA and CDR2 FQGNSA. The CDR3 sequence is 14 residues long. This chain's CDR3 is CASSRGGTSDEQYF. For the CDR3, the DNA is TGTGCCAGCAGCCGGGGGGGTACGTCGGACGAGCAGTACTTC.

This chain uses TRBV15 with TRBJ1-2; the D is unclear. V shed 0 bases and J shed 6 bases, with 5 bases lying between them. Germline V gene sequence: CDR1 LNHNV, CDR2 YYDKDF (reference sequence). This CDR3 is built from 12 residues. The CDR3 here is CATSREPDGYTF. In DNA, the CDR3 is TGTGCCACCAGCAGAGAGCCGGATGGCTACACCTTC.

The rearrangement uses TRBV4-3 and TRBJ2-2, with TRBD1 as a possible D gene (5 bases). The CDR3 is made up of 15 amino acids. CDR1 LGHNA and CDR2 YSLEER come from the germline V gene. Between the trimmed V and J ends, which lost 0 bases and 5 bases, there was a span of 10 bases. CDR3 residues: CASSQEPQVTGELFF. In DNA, the CDR3 is TGCGCCAGCAGCCAAGAGCCACAGGTTACCGGGGAGCTGTTTTTT.

V usage is TRBV27 and J usage is TRBJ2-7, with 7 bases lining up with TRBD1. V was pared by 7 bases and J by 2 bases, with 11 bases of the junction left unmatched. There are 15 residues in the CDR3. Germline V gives CDR1 MNHEY, CDR2 SMNVEV (reference sequence). This chain's CDR3 is CASTYRGLGAYEQYF. The CDR3, as DNA: TGTGCCAGCACCTACAGGGGTCTGGGGGCCTACGAGCAGTACTTC.

The chain's CDR3 is CASSFTGTGNQPQHF. CDR3 coding DNA: TGCGCCAGCAGCTTTACCGGGACAGGGAATCAGCCCCAGCATTTT. This chain connects TRBV5-1 to TRBJ1-5, with TRBD1 matching 9 bases. The CDR3 totals 15 residues. CDR1 and CDR2 (germline): SGHRS, YFSETQ. V shed 2 bases, J shed 4 bases, and the junction held 4 bases outside the gene matches.

The chain combines TRBV28 with TRBJ1-1; D gene unclear. Trimming stripped 3 bases from V and 11 bases from J, with 16 bases between. Germline V gene sequence: CDR1 MDHEN, CDR2 SYDVKM. This CDR3 region has 13 residues. CDR3 sequence reads: CASSLGYRIRAFF. The DNA of the CDR3 is TGTGCCAGCAGTTTGGGCTACAGAATCCGGGCTTTCTTT.

This chain connects TRBV21-1 to TRBJ1-3. TRBV21-1 is an annotated pseudogene. The length of the CDR3 is 15 residues. CDR3 residues: CASTFPGPKVDTIYF. In DNA form, the CDR3 reads TGTGCCAGCACATTTCCGGGCCCAAAGGTAGACACCATATATTTT.

This clone was observed a handful of times. The CDR3 DNA follows: TGTGCCAGCAGATCTCCGTTTCAGTCGACTATGAACACTGAAGCTTTCTTT. Encoded protein: CASRSPFQSTMNTEAFF. This rearrangement joins TRBV27 to TRBJ1-1; D ambiguous. V lost 6 bases and J 0 bases, leaving 20 bases between the germline ends. Germline CDR1 MNHEY, CDR2 SMNVEV (reference sequence). The length of the CDR3 is 17 residues.

The V and J genes are TRBV5-1 and TRBJ2-1, with 10 positions matching TRBD1. After removal of 0 bases from V and 7 bases from J, the junction contained 1 base not matched to a gene. The CDR3 has 14 residues. Germline V CDR1 and CDR2: SGHRS, YFSETQ. Here the CDR3 reads CASSLAGQGNEQFF. In nucleotides, the CDR3 is TGCGCCAGCAGCTTGGCGGGACAGGGGAATGAGCAGTTCTTC.

The chain recombines TRBV4-1 with TRBJ2-1; TRBD1 might be the D (6 bases). V shed 3 bases and J shed 8 bases, with 20 bases lying between them. This CDR3 has 16 amino acids. Germline values: CDR1 MGHRA, CDR2 YSYEKL. DNA of the CDR3: TGCGCCAGCAGCCAGATTGGGACATGGCCCGGGTATGAGCAGTTCTTC. This encodes CASSQIGTWPGYEQFF.

The V gene is TRBV6-1, the J gene TRBJ2-5; D call uncertain. In germline, CDR1 is MNHNS, CDR2 SASEGT. The CDR3 loop spans 15 amino acids. V was trimmed by 2 bases and J by 1 base, leaving 11 bases between them. In DNA, the CDR3 is TGTGCCAGCAGTGAATCCCGGGCGACCCAAGAGACCCAGTACTTC. It encodes CASSESRATQETQYF.

The genes are TRBV2 and TRBJ1-5; D unclear. CDR1 is SNHLY and CDR2 is FYNNEI in the germline V gene. This CDR3 is built from 10 residues. The V and J ends lost 8 bases and 4 bases respectively, with 3 bases between them. CDR3 nucleotides: TGTGCCAGCGTGAATCAGCCCCAGCATTTT. Translating it yields CASVNQPQHF.

The chain joins TRBV2 to TRBJ2-7, with 7 bases matching TRBD1. CDR3 length: 13 amino acids. V shed 8 bases, J shed 7 bases, and the junction held 11 bases outside the gene matches. CDR1 is SNHLY, CDR2 FYNNEI, per germline. CDR3 protein: CASLSRGLAEQYF. The CDR3, as DNA: TGTGCCAGCCTTTCGAGGGGGCTTGCGGAGCAGTACTTC.

This clone showed up just a few times. This chain uses TRBV5-4 with TRBJ2-3; maybe TRBD1 (6 bases). The germline V gene has CDR1 SGHNT and CDR2 YYREEE (reference sequence). The CDR3 totals 15 residues. V gave up 0 bases and J gave up 2 bases, with 10 bases separating them. For the CDR3, the DNA is TGTGCCAGCAGCTTGGCAGGGGCTTTCACAGATACGCAGTATTTT. This translates into CASSLAGAFTDTQYF.

The rearrangement links TRBV29-1 to TRBJ1-5, with unresolved D. Germline V gene lookup returns CDR1 SQVTM and CDR2 ANQGSEA. The V and J ends lost 7 bases and 5 bases respectively, with 18 bases between them. This CDR3 comprises 14 residues. The CDR3 loop is CSGGGASRHQPQHF. As DNA, the CDR3 is TGCAGCGGGGGTGGTGCCTCGAGACATCAGCCCCAGCATTTT.

V gene TRBV27 combines with J gene TRBJ2-3, with 7 bases fitting TRBD2. CDR3 length: 19 residues. Germline V gene lookup returns CDR1 MNHEY and CDR2 SMNVEV (reference sequence). V shed 2 bases and J 6 bases; nucleotides not matched to a gene: 20. The CDR3 DNA reads TGTGCCAGCAGTTTACTCTCGGAATTGGGCACGGGAGGATTGGATACGCAGTATTTT. Its translation: CASSLLSELGTGGLDTQYF.

In its sample, this clone was seen once. This chain joins TRBV6-5 and TRBJ1-1; D is undetermined. Trimming pared 5 bases from V and 1 base from J, leaving 11 bases between. CDR1 and CDR2 (germline): MNHEY, SVGAGI. The CDR3 is 14 amino acids. Written as DNA, the CDR3 is TGTGCCAGCAGTCGGCGGACGGGGAACACTGAAGCTTTCTTT. Protein: CASSRRTGNTEAFF.

By proportion, this clone is medium-sized. The chain has TRBV7-3 and TRBJ2-2; no definite D call. V was cut by 5 bases and J by 2 bases, with 6 bases left in between. This CDR3 has 13 amino acids. Per germline, CDR1 SGHTA and CDR2 FQGTGA. This CDR3 reads CASSQQNTGELFF. The CDR3 DNA reads TGTGCCAGCAGCCAACAAAACACCGGGGAGCTGTTTTTT.

This sequence joins TRBV9 and TRBJ2-7, with D perhaps matching TRBD1 or TRBD2 (5 bases each). Looked up from germline, CDR1 is SGDLS and CDR2 is YYNGEE. The CDR3 contains 12 residues. The V gene lost 3 bases and the J gene lost 9 bases, with 13 bases spanning the gap. The CDR3 bases are TGTGCCAGCAGCGCCGGGGACCAAGTGCAGTACTTC. Its translation: CASSAGDQVQYF.

The chain has TRBV11-3 and TRBJ1-1; D is ambiguous. V lost 5 bases and J 0 bases, leaving 4 bases between the germline ends. CDR1 is SGHNT, CDR2 YENEEA, per germline. This CDR3 contains 12 residues. In DNA, the CDR3 is TGTGCCAGCAGCCTCATGAACACTGAAGCTTTCTTT. Translated, it gives CASSLMNTEAFF.

This chain uses TRBV5-4 with TRBJ2-1, with 9 bases that match TRBD2. The CDR3 covers 15 residues. The V gene end was trimmed by 6 bases and the J gene end by 7 bases; junction bases not matched to a gene: 11. Germline assignment: CDR1 SGHNT and CDR2 YYREEE (reference sequence). In DNA form, the CDR3 reads TGTGCCAGCAACCCACGGCGGGGGGGCCGAAATGAGCAGTTCTTC. As protein: CASNPRRGGRNEQFF.

In nucleotides, the CDR3 is TGTGCCAGCAGCTTAGCATCAGGGGCTCGGGCCTACGAGCAGTACTTC. Translated, it gives CASSLASGARAYEQYF. The chain couples TRBV7-6 to TRBJ2-7, with TRBD1 as a possible D gene (6 bases). Deletions cut 0 bases from V and 2 bases from J, with 14 bases between. Per germline, CDR1 SGHVS and CDR2 FNYEAQ. The CDR3 is 16 residues long.

This chain joins TRBV10-3 and TRBJ2-3; D not resolved. Trimming shortened V by 11 bases and J by 3 bases, and 21 bases separated the two germline ends. The CDR3 consists of 15 residues. Per the germline V gene, CDR1 is ENHRY and CDR2 is SYGVKD. The CDR3 protein is CASTGGNIFTDTQYF. The CDR3, as DNA: TGTGCCTCCACGGGTGGGAATATTTTTACAGATACGCAGTATTTT.

In this sample, this clone turned up a few times. V gene TRBV25-1 combines with J gene TRBJ1-5; no clear D gene. The CDR3 runs 10 residues. Germline CDR1 MGHDK, CDR2 SYGVNS. Trimming shortened V by 8 bases and J by 6 bases, and 5 bases separated the two germline ends. The DNA of the CDR3 is TGTGCCAGCCTCTGTCAGCCCCAGCATTTT. Its translation is CASLCQPQHF.

The CDR3 region has the DNA TGTGCCAGCAGTTTAGGGACTATGAACACTGAAGCTTTCTTT. This translates into CASSLGTMNTEAFF. The chain links TRBV27 to TRBJ1-1, with D possibly being TRBD1 (5 bases). The CDR3 runs 14 residues. The V end lost 2 bases, the J end lost 0 bases, and 7 bases lay between the germline ends. Germline V gives CDR1 MNHEY, CDR2 SMNVEV (reference sequence).

This chain uses TRBV27 with TRBJ2-5; D is perhaps TRBD1 (5 bases). The V end lost 3 bases, the J end lost 5 bases, and 22 bases lay between the germline ends. Germline-derived CDR1 and CDR2 are MNHEY and SMNVEV (reference sequence). The CDR3 sequence is 17 residues long. CDR3 sequence reads: CASSFFWEQASRETQYF. CDR3 nucleotides: TGTGCCAGCAGTTTTTTTTGGGAACAGGCGTCTCGGGAGACCCAGTACTTC.

The V call is TRBV6-1, the J call TRBJ2-7, with 10 bases that match TRBD2. With 6 bases clipped from V and 5 bases from J, the junction kept 7 bases outside the gene matches. Germline V gene data show CDR1 as MNHNS and CDR2 as SASEGT. The CDR3 contains 14 residues. The CDR3 nucleotides are TGTGCCAGCAGCCCTAGCGGGAGCTGGGACGAGCAGTACTTC. It specifies CASSPSGSWDEQYF.

This chain connects TRBV13 to TRBJ2-3, with D unclear. Germline CDR1 PRHDT, CDR2 FYEKMQ (reference sequence). V was trimmed by 4 bases and J by 2 bases, leaving 1 base between them. CDR3 size: 11 residues. CDR3 amino acids: CASSYTDTQYF. CDR3 in DNA: TGTGCCAGCAGCTACACAGATACGCAGTATTTT.

The chain uses TRBV6-5 and TRBJ1-1; D remains ambiguous. The germline V and J ends were trimmed by 0 bases and 5 bases, with 10 bases remaining between them. The CDR3 consists of 14 residues. The germline gives CDR1 MNHEY, CDR2 SVGAGI. CDR3 loop: CASSYSPKETEAFF. In nucleotides, the CDR3 is TGTGCCAGCAGTTACTCTCCAAAGGAGACTGAAGCTTTCTTT.

The chain employs TRBV7-2 and TRBJ1-1; tentatively, D is TRBD1 (6 bases). This CDR3 is built from 13 residues. V was shortened by 1 base and J by 6 bases, with 9 bases between the two germline ends. CDR1 is SGHTA and CDR2 is FQGNSA in the germline V gene. The DNA of the CDR3 is TGTGCCAGCAGCTTAGACAGGGTTCCTGAAGCTTTCTTT. Amino acids: CASSLDRVPEAFF.

The J gene is TRBJ1-1, the V gene TRBV20-1; possible D gene TRBD1, 5 bases. The CDR3 contains 11 residues. Germline V gene lookup returns CDR1 DFQATT and CDR2 SNEGSKA (reference sequence). V was cut by 2 bases and J by 6 bases, with 7 bases left in between. In DNA, the CDR3 is TGCAGTGCTAGATTGGGGGCTGAAGCTTTCTTT. It codes for CSARLGAEAFF.